This entry features one T cell receptor beta chain sequence. Antigen: not known. The PCR contained 60 Vbeta and 13 Jbeta primers. The repertoire was sequenced with immunoSEQ multiplex PCR; TCRdb's copy has only in-frame clones and lacks some. The table includes 120,000 or so clones, 80% to 90% detected once. The data originate from a study of cytomegalovirus exposure and HLA in healthy donors. After removal of 5 bases from V and 1 base from J, the junction contained 5 bases not matched to a gene. This CDR3 comprises 14 residues. Germline V gene sequence: CDR1 MNHEY, CDR2 SVGAGI. Findings and limits, study-wide: In vitro experiments confirmed that three CMV-associated chains were specific for CMV antigens. An analysis done earlier found most TCR beta V segments productive about 87% or about 30% of the time. The investigators catalogued 160 or so TCR beta chains as cytomegalovirus-associated.

The receptor was derived from a woman between 40 and 55 years old in good health and CMV-seropositive. Sequenced material: PBMCs. This rearrangement joins TRBV6-5 to TRBJ2-7; 7 bases agree with TRBD2. The CDR3 DNA sequence: TGTGCCAGCAGTCGAGGACTAGGATCCTACGAGCAGTACTTC. This encodes CASSRGLGSYEQYF.